Listed here is a single T cell receptor beta chain. The antigen is unknown. The data originate from a study of T cells in Graves' hyperthyroidism and ophthalmopathy. Whole-study context: Peripheral blood was taken when the disease was first diagnosed, before any treatment began.

From RNA transcripts, TCR beta CDR3 regions were amplified. An initial round of RT-PCR targeting the TCR CDR3 relied on the HTBI primer set. TCRdb used MiXCR to reprocess the multiplex PCR reads, holding one entry per CDR3 protein. The sample carries a few hundred thousand distinct CDR3 sequences, 15% to 19% recorded once. The definition of stable Graves' hyperthyroidism was no ophthalmopathy progression within 18 months. Diagnoses used clinical symptoms, serum thyroxine and TRAb, thyroid ultrasound and orbital computed tomography. Study conclusions and caveats: Ophthalmopathy stood apart from stable hyperthyroidism in a 13 V-J model.

The CDR3 has 16 residues. CDR1 DFQATT and CDR2 SNEGSKA come from the germline V gene (reference sequence). V lost 1 base and J 2 bases, leaving 15 bases between the germline ends. This receptor was obtained from a woman in her 30s with Graves' hyperthyroidism. Input material: blood. J is TRBJ2-1 and V is TRBV20-1, with a possible D match to TRBD2 (5 bases). For the CDR3, the DNA is TGCAGTGCTAGAGGGTGGAGTGGGAGAGCCTACAATGAGCAGTTCTTC. This codes for CSARGWSGRAYNEQFF.